This section outlines one T cell receptor beta chain sequence together with its context. What it recognizes is unknown. This sample is drawn from a study of T cells in Graves' hyperthyroidism and ophthalmopathy. Notes on the study in general: Most expanded thyroid clonotypes above 0.001 also appeared in blood. With a median lead of around 6.7 months before onset, the model predicted ophthalmopathy.

Uncontrolled infection, other autoimmune disease, pregnancy or lactation led to exclusion. Clinical symptoms, serum thyroxine and TRAb, thyroid ultrasound and orbital computed tomography together formed the diagnostic basis. CDR1 and CDR2 from the germline V gene are ENHRY and SYGVKD. The CDR3 loop spans 15 amino acids. V lost 0 bases, J lost 6 bases, and 15 bases lay in between. Researchers took RNA transcripts and amplified the TCR beta CDR3 regions from them. During a first-round RT-PCR of the TCR CDR3, the HTBI primer set was used. Each CDR3 protein gets one entry after TCRdb re-called the multiplex PCR reads with MiXCR. The data show 500,000 to 600,000 distinct CDR3 sequences, 46% seen once.

The TCR was taken from an adult woman with Graves' disease, either hyperthyroidism or ophthalmopathy (not recorded which). What was sequenced was peripheral blood or thyroid tissue (not recorded which). The rearrangement uses TRBV10-3 and TRBJ2-7; D is unresolved. The CDR3 DNA reads TGTGCCATCAGTGAGTCGAGCCGCCGGAGCTCCGAGCAGTACTTC. It specifies CAISESSRRSSEQYF.